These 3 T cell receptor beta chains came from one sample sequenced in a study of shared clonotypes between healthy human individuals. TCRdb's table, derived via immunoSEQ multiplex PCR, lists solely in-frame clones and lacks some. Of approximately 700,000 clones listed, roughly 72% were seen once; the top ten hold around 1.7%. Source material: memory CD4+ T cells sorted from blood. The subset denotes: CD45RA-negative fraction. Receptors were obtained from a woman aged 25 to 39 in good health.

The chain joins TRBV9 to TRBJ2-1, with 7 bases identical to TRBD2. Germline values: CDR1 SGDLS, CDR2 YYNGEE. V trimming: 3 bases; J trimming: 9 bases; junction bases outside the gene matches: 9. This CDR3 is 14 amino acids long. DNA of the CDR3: TGTGCCAGCAGCGCCTATAGCGGGCGTAGTGAGCAGTTCTTC. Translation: CASSAYSGRSEQFF.

The CDR3 coding sequence is TGTGCCAGCAGCTTAGGGGCCTTATTAGCTTACAATGAGCAGTTCTTC. It is translated as CASSLGALLAYNEQFF. The genes are TRBV7-2 and TRBJ2-1; D remains unclear. Germline V gene sequence: CDR1 SGHTA, CDR2 FQGNSA. Between the trimmed V and J ends, which lost 1 base and 4 bases, there was a span of 14 bases. The CDR3 length is 16 residues.

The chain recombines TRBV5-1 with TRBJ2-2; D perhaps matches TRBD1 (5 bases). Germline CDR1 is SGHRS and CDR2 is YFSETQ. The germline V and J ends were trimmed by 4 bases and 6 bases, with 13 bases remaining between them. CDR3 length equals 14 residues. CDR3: CASSPSGHAGELFF. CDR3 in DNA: TGCGCCAGCAGCCCGTCCGGACATGCCGGGGAGCTGTTTTTT.